These 14 T cell receptor beta chains were all obtained from the same sample, sequenced in a study of vaccination and CD4 T cells after COVID-19. An Oncomine TCR Beta short-read assay was used to sequence the DNA from cultured CD4+ T cells. MiXCR, run by TCRdb on the PCR reads, gives a single entry per CDR3 protein. The table lists approximately 20,000 distinct CDR3 sequences, about 50% of them singletons, with 8% to 10% in the top ten. For these TCRs, the target antigens are not known. Sample treatment: approximately 9-day PBMC culture with coronavirus spike peptide pools or control peptides (ViraFEST assay). Input material: CD4+ T cells from blood, cultured in vitro. The receptors derive from a human donor who had recovered from COVID-19.

The sample holds a few counts of this clonotype. The rearrangement uses TRBV2 and TRBJ1-5; D unclear. V lost 5 bases and J 3 bases, leaving 8 bases between the germline ends. This CDR3 is 13 amino acids long. The germline V gene encodes CDR1 SNHLY and CDR2 FYNNEI. For the CDR3, the DNA is TGTGCCAGCAGTCAGGTCTCCAATCAGCCCCAGCATTTT. Translation gives CASSQVSNQPQHF.

This clonotype turned up a few times. This rearrangement joins TRBV20-1 to TRBJ2-1; 7 nucleotides line up with TRBD2. The germline gives CDR1 DFQATT, CDR2 SNEGSKA (reference sequence). The CDR3 contains 17 residues. The trim removed 0 bases at V and 0 bases at J, leaving 8 bases unmatched. CDR3 DNA: TGCAGTGCTAGAGATTGGTCGGCTAGCGGCTCCTACAATGAGCAGTTCTTC. This gives the protein CSARDWSASGSYNEQFF.

This chain connects TRBV5-1 to TRBJ1-1; 8 bases are a match to TRBD1. Germline lookup yields CDR1 SGHRS and CDR2 YFSETQ. This CDR3 spans 15 amino acids. The V gene end was trimmed by 4 bases and the J gene end by 4 bases; junction bases not matched to a gene: 9. The CDR3 coding sequence is TGCGCCAGCAGCCCCACAGGGGGAAGGGGCACTGAAGCTTTCTTT. The encoded protein is CASSPTGGRGTEAFF.

This clonotype has just a few counts. The chain couples TRBV6-1 to TRBJ1-6, with 8 bases fitting TRBD1. Germline CDR1 and CDR2: MNHNS and SASEGT. The J segment lost 7 bases and the V segment lost 0 bases, leaving 5 bases of the junction unmatched. The CDR3 has 16 residues. The DNA for the CDR3 is TGTGCCAGCAGTGAAGCGCCCGGGACAGGCAATTCACCCCTCCACTTT. Protein product: CASSEAPGTGNSPLHF.

The table lists this clonotype with a few counts. The J gene is TRBJ1-1, the V gene TRBV5-4; weak D call: TRBD1 (5 bases). The V gene's germline CDR1 is SGHNT and CDR2 YYREEE (reference sequence). This CDR3 comprises 14 residues. V was clipped by 4 bases and J by 5 bases, with 15 bases between them. In DNA form, the CDR3 reads TGTGCCAGCAGCCCATGGGGGGGGAGGACTGAAGCTTTCTTT. Its translation is CASSPWGGRTEAFF.

The sample holds a few counts of this clonotype. The chain uses TRBV27 and TRBJ2-1, with D unresolved. The CDR3 extends over 15 amino acids. The germline gives CDR1 MNHEY, CDR2 SMNVEV (reference sequence). The V end was cut by 1 base, the J end by 4 bases, with 11 bases between. CDR3 amino acids: CASSLFYVVYNEQFF. The CDR3 DNA reads as TGTGCCAGCAGTTTATTTTACGTCGTTTACAATGAGCAGTTCTTC.

The chain couples TRBV5-1 to TRBJ2-5; 10 nucleotides agree with TRBD2. With 4 bases clipped from V and 4 bases from J, the junction kept 10 bases outside the gene matches. The CDR3 is 16 amino acids. Germline CDR1 and CDR2: SGHRS and YFSETQ. This CDR3 reads CASSPASGSLGETQYF. The CDR3 bases are TGCGCCAGCAGCCCGGCTAGCGGGAGTCTGGGAGAGACCCAGTACTTC.

This clonotype showed up just a few times. The rearrangement joins TRBV6-4 to TRBJ2-2; D remains ambiguous. There are 12 residues in the CDR3. V lost 3 bases, J lost 2 bases, and 1 base lay in between. Germline values: CDR1 MRHNA, CDR2 SNTAGT. The CDR3 loop is CASSENTGELFF. The CDR3 DNA follows: TGTGCCAGCAGTGAAAACACCGGGGAGCTGTTTTTT.

The chain joins TRBV28 to TRBJ2-2, with 8 bases matching TRBD2. The germline V gene has CDR1 MDHEN and CDR2 SYDVKM. CDR3 length equals 15 residues. The trim removed 3 bases at V and 7 bases at J, leaving 7 bases unmatched. The CDR3 loop reads CASSFGTAGGGELFF. CDR3 in DNA: TGTGCCAGCAGTTTTGGGACGGCGGGGGGCGGGGAGCTGTTTTTT.

This clonotype showed up just once. The chain links TRBV9 to TRBJ2-3, with TRBD2 matching over 8 bases. The germline V gene has CDR1 SGDLS and CDR2 YYNGEE. V gave up 4 bases and J gave up 4 bases; unmatched junction bases: 5. The CDR3 contains 14 residues. In DNA, the CDR3 is TGTGCCAGCAGCATCGGGGGGGCCGCAGATACGCAGTATTTT. As protein: CASSIGGAADTQYF.

This clonotype was picked up a small number of times. This chain uses TRBV20-1 with TRBJ2-7; possible D gene TRBD1, 5 bases. CDR3 length equals 14 residues. Germline V gene data show CDR1 as DFQATT and CDR2 as SNEGSKA (reference sequence). Trimming removed 3 bases from V and 4 bases from J, with 16 bases in between. The CDR3 spells CSARVTGSLYEQYF. In DNA form, the CDR3 reads TGCAGTGCTAGGGTAACAGGATCATTATACGAGCAGTACTTC.

The chain is built from TRBV20-1 and TRBJ2-7, with a weak D call TRBD2 (5 bases). The CDR3 consists of 14 residues. Trimming cost V 3 bases and J 2 bases, with 14 bases left between them. Looked up from germline, CDR1 is DFQATT and CDR2 is SNEGSKA (reference sequence). The CDR3 reads CSASEGTFAYEQYF. CDR3 nucleotides: TGCAGTGCTAGTGAGGGAACTTTCGCCTACGAGCAGTACTTC.

V and J are TRBV27 and TRBJ2-5; TRBD1 matches 11 bases. Trimming removed 6 bases from V and 5 bases from J; junction bases left unmatched: 14. The CDR3 sequence is 17 residues long. From germline, CDR1 is MNHEY and CDR2 SMNVEV (reference sequence). Here the CDR3 DNA reads TGTGCCAGCAGCGAACCGGGAGGACAGGGGGCAGGTGAGACCCAGTACTTC. This codes for CASSEPGGQGAGETQYF.

This clonotype occurred a few times. This chain connects TRBV10-3 to TRBJ1-6, with D unclear. This CDR3 has 15 residues. CDR1 and CDR2 from the germline V gene are ENHRY and SYGVKD. V gave up 2 bases and J gave up 4 bases, with 9 bases separating them. The CDR3 DNA reads as TGTGCCATCAGTGAGGGGGAGGGTTATAATTCACCCCTCCACTTT. Amino acids: CAISEGEGYNSPLHF.